This TCR beta chain is drawn from a study of T cell changes during pregnancy in multiple sclerosis. Germline V CDR1 and CDR2: SNHLY, FYNNEI. The junction had 8 bases not matched to a gene; V was cut back by 8 bases and J by 10 bases. This CDR3 is built from 12 residues. Assay used: immunoSEQ multiplex PCR; TCRdb lists only in-frame clones, some missing. The data show approximately 80,000 clones, around 93% seen once. This sample comprised peripheral blood, obtained in the second trimester of pregnancy. The rearrangement joins TRBV2 to TRBJ2-1; the match to TRBD2 covers 7 bases. The receptor was isolated from a female donor in good health, enrolled as a control in a pregnancy study. The CDR3 DNA is TGTGCCAGCGAACGACTAGCAGGGGAGCAGTTCTTC. This translates into CASERLAGEQFF.